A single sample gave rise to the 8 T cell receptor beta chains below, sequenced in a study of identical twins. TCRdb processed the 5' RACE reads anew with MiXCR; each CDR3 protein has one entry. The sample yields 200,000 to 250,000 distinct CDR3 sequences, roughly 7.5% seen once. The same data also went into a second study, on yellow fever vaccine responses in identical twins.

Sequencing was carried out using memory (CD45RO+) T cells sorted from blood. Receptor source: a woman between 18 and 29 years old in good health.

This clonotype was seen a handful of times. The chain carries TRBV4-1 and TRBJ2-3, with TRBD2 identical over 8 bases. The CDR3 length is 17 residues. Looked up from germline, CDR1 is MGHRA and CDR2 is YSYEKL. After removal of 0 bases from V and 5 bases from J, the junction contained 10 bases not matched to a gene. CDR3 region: CASSQEITRGGVDTQYF. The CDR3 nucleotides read TGCGCCAGCAGCCAAGAAATAACCCGGGGGGGCGTAGATACGCAGTATTTT.

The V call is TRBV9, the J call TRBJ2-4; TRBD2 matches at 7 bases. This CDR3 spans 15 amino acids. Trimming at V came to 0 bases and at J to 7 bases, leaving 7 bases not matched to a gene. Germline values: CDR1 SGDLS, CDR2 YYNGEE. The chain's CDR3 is CASSVGGLAANIQYF. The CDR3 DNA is TGTGCCAGCAGCGTAGGTGGGCTAGCGGCCAACATTCAGTACTTC.

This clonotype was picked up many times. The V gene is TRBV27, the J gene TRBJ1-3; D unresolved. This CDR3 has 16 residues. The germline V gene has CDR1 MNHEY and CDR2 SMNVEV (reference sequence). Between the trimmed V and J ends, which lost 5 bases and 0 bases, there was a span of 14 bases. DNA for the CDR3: TGTGCCAGCAGTCCTAAACCGGCGAGCTCTGGAAACACCATATATTTT. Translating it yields CASSPKPASSGNTIYF.

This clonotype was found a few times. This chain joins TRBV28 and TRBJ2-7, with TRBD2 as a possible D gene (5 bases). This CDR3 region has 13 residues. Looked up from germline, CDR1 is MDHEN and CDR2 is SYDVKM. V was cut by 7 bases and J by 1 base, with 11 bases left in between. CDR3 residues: CASTVPGSYEQYF. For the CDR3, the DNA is TGTGCCAGCACCGTCCCGGGATCCTACGAGCAGTACTTC.

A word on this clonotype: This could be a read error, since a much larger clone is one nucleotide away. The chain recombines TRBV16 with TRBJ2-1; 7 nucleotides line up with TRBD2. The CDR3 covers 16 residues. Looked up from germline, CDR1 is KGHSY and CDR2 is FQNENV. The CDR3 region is CATSPSRAGAGNEQFF. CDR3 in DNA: TGTGCCACCAGCCCCTCCCGGGCGGGAGCTGGAAATGAGCAGTTCTTC.

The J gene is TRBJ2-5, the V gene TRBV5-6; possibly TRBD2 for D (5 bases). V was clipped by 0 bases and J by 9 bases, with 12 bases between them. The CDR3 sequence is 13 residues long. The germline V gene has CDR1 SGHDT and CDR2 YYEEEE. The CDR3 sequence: CASSLERRAAQYF. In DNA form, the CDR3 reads TGTGCCAGCAGCTTGGAACGTCGAGCGGCCCAGTACTTC. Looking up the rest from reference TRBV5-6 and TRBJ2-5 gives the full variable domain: DAGVTQSPTHLIKTRGQQVTLRCSPKSGHDTVSWYQQALGQGPQFIFQYYEEEERQRGNFPDRFSGHQFPNYSSELNVNALLLGDSALYLCASSLERRAAQYFGPGTRLLVL.

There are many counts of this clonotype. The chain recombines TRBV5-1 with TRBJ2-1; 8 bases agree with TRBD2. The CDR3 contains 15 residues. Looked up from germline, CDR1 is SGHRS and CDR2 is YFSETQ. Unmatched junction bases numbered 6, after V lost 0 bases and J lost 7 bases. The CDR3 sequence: CASSLDSGTGNEQFF. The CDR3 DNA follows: TGCGCCAGCAGCTTGGATAGCGGGACCGGAAATGAGCAGTTCTTC. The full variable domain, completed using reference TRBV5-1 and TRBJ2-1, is KAGVTQTPRYLIKTRGQQVTLSCSPISGHRSVSWYQQTPGQGLQFLFEYFSETQRNKGNFPGRFSGRQFSNSRSEMNVSTLELGDSALYLCASSLDSGTGNEQFFGPGTRLTVL.

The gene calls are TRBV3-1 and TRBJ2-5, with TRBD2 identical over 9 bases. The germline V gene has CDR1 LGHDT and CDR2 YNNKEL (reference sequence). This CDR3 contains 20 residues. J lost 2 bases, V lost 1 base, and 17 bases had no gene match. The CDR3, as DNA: TGTGCCAGCAGCCAAGTGAGGGGAGGAGTTAGCGGGAGAATTCAAGAGACCCAGTACTTC. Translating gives CASSQVRGGVSGRIQETQYF.